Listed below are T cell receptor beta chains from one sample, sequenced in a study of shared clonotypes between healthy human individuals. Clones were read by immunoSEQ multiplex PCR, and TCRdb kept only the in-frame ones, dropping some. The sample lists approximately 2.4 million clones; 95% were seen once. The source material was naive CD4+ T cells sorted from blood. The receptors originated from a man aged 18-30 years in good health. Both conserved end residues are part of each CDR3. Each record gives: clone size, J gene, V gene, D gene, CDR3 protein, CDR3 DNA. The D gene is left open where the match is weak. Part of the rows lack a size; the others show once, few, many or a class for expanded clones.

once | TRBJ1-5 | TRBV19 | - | CASSIVAGGGNQPQHF | TGTGCCAGTAGTATAGTTGCCGGGGGTGGGAATCAGCCCCAGCATTTT
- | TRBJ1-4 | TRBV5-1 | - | CASSLEPSSEKLFF | TGCGCCAGCAGCTTGGAGCCTAGTTCTGAAAAACTGTTTTTT
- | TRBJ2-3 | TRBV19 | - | CASRSPGRSDTQYF | TGTGCCAGTCGATCTCCCGGGCGGTCAGATACGCAGTATTTT
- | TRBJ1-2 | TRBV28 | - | CASGRSQNYGYTF | TGTGCCAGCGGCAGGTCACAAAACTATGGCTACACCTTC
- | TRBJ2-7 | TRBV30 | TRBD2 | CAWSVGRTSGRGYEQYF | TGTGCCTGGAGTGTCGGAAGGACTAGCGGGAGAGGCTACGAGCAGTACTTC
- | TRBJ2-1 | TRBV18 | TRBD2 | CASSPPTGLAGERQFF | TGTGCCAGCTCACCACCCACGGGACTAGCGGGAGAGAGACAGTTCTTC
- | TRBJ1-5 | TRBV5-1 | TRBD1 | CASSPGTEAHSNQPQHF | TGCGCCAGCAGCCCCGGGACAGAAGCTCATAGCAATCAGCCCCAGCATTTT
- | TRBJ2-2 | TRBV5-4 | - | CASSFFSGELFF | TGTGCCAGCAGCTTTTTCAGCGGGGAGCTGTTTTTT
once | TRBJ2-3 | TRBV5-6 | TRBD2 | CASSLRSLLAGEFPDTQYF | TGTGCCAGCAGCTTAAGGTCGCTTCTGGCGGGAGAGTTTCCAGATACGCAGTATTTT
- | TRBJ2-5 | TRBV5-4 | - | CASSLAGGLGETQYF | TGTGCCAGCAGCTTGGCGGGGGGCTTGGGAGAGACCCAGTACTTC
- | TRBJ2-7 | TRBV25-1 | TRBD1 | CANSESGTGGYEQYF | TGTGCCAACAGTGAATCGGGTACAGGGGGCTACGAGCAGTACTTC
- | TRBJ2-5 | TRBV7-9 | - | CASSRSGASQETQYF | TGTGCCAGCAGTCGCTCAGGGGCATCACAAGAGACCCAGTACTTC
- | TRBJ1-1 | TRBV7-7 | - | CASSLARGTEAFF | TGTGCTAGCAGCTTAGCGAGGGGTACCGAAGCTTTCTTT
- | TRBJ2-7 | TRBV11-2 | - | CASSLLRYEQYF | TGTGCCAGCAGCTTACTCCGCTACGAGCAGTACTTC
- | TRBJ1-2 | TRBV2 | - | CASSGQGGPYGYTF | TGTGCCAGCAGTGGTCAGGGTGGCCCATATGGCTACACCTTC
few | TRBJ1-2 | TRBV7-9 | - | CASSFRGDYGYTF | TGTGCCAGCAGCTTCAGGGGTGACTATGGCTACACCTTC
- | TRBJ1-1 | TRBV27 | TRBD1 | CASSFTTGTTEAFF | TGTGCCAGCAGTTTTACGACAGGGACCACTGAAGCTTTCTTT
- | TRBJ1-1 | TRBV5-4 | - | CASSIRTGGSEAFF | TGTGCCAGCAGCATCAGGACGGGCGGCTCTGAAGCTTTCTTT
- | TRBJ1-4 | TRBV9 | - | CASTMDGTFNEKLFF | TGTGCCAGCACCATGGACGGGACTTTTAATGAAAAACTGTTTTTT
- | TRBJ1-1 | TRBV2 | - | CASDRWGGHTEAFF | TGTGCCAGCGACAGATGGGGCGGTCACACTGAAGCTTTCTTT
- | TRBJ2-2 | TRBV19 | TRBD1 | CASSTGQGAGELFF | TGTGCCAGTAGTACGGGACAGGGGGCCGGGGAGCTGTTTTTT
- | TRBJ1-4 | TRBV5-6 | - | CASSASPGLDEKLFF | TGTGCCAGCAGCGCTTCTCCAGGGCTTGATGAAAAACTGTTTTTT
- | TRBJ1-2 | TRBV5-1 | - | CASSLAVPPYTF | TGCGCCAGCAGCTTGGCGGTCCCTCCCTACACCTTC